The next 30 T cell receptor beta chains were all read from a single sample in a study of blood T cells in healthy people across ages. A sample-barcoded 5' primer and a J-beta primer mix were used in a second PCR of about 7 to 12 cycles. MiXCR, applied by TCRdb to the 5' RACE reads, yields one record per CDR3 protein. In the table there are 1.6 million or so distinct CDR3 sequences, about 31% of which are singletons. Sequenced: blood. These receptors all come from a woman aged 25-40 years in good health.

This clonotype has more than one count but fewer than ten. A read error may explain this, as a much larger clone is one base away. As DNA, the CDR3 is TGCAGTGCTAGTTGGGCGGGCGTCTACAATGAGCAGTACTTC. Translated: CSASWAGVYNEQYF. The chain recombines TRBV20-1 with TRBJ2-1, with D possibly TRBD2 on 5 matching bases. The J call may be faulty, since TRBJ2-7 better matches the DNA end. Germline loops: CDR1 DFQATT, CDR2 SNEGSKA (reference sequence). This CDR3 is built from 14 residues.

The chain combines TRBV2 with TRBJ1-1; D gene ambiguous. CDR1 and CDR2 (germline): SNHLY, FYNNEI. The CDR3 is 13 amino acids. The V and J ends lost 6 bases and 2 bases respectively, with 10 bases between them. CDR3 nucleotides: TGTGCCAGCAGAGCGACATTTAACACTGAAGCTTTCTTT. This sequence encodes CASRATFNTEAFF.

The chain carries TRBV4-2 and TRBJ2-1; D may be TRBD2 (6 bases). The CDR3 totals 18 residues. V was shortened by 4 bases and J by 3 bases, with 22 bases between the two germline ends. The germline V gene encodes CDR1 LGHNA and CDR2 YNFKEQ. The CDR3 sequence: CASSPRDSAVEGYNEQFF. The CDR3 DNA is TGTGCCAGCAGCCCCCGGGACTCCGCTGTAGAAGGCTACAATGAGCAGTTCTTC.

A note on this clonotype: With a much larger clone just one base away, this may be a read error. The CDR3 DNA reads as TGTGCCAGCACAACCCGGGACTATCGGGAGAAGGGGATCACAGATGCGCAGTATTTT. This sequence encodes CASTTRDYREKGITDAQYF. This sequence joins TRBV12-3 or TRBV12-4 and TRBJ2-3; TRBD2 matches 7 bases. There are 19 residues in the CDR3.

This clonotype was picked up a small number of times. The rearrangement uses TRBV4-2 and TRBJ1-2; no reliable D call. Germline V gene lookup returns CDR1 LGHNA and CDR2 YNFKEQ. V was cut by 0 bases and J by 0 bases, with 11 bases left in between. The CDR3 is 16 residues long. CDR3 in amino acids: CASSQEDLGANYGYTF. CDR3 sequence (DNA): TGTGCCAGCAGCCAAGAGGATCTCGGAGCTAACTATGGCTACACCTTC.

This clonotype was counted many times. The chain links TRBV29-1 to TRBJ2-1, with a possible D match to TRBD2 (5 bases). This CDR3 is 11 amino acids long. Trimming removed 6 bases at V and 8 bases at J, with 11 bases between. Germline-derived CDR1 and CDR2 are SQVTM and ANQGSEA. The CDR3 protein is CSVGLAYEQFF. The CDR3, as DNA: TGCAGCGTCGGCCTAGCCTATGAGCAGTTCTTC.

This clonotype was counted only a few times. V usage is TRBV5-1 and J usage is TRBJ2-1, with a weak D call TRBD2 (5 bases). CDR3 length equals 13 residues. Germline-derived CDR1 and CDR2 are SGHRS and YFSETQ. Trimming shortened V by 5 bases and J by 6 bases, and 12 bases separated the two germline ends. The CDR3 region has the DNA TGCGCCAGCAGATTACTAGATCCCAATGAGCAGTTCTTC. Its translation: CASRLLDPNEQFF.

This clonotype was picked up a small number of times. The J gene is TRBJ2-1, the V gene TRBV7-8; 8 nucleotides line up with TRBD2. V was pared by 0 bases and J by 8 bases, with 12 bases of the junction left unmatched. CDR1 is SGHVS and CDR2 is FQNEAQ in the germline V gene. This CDR3 has 17 residues. In nucleotides, the CDR3 is TGTGCCAGCAGCTTAGCGCGCCTCTGGGGGCGGGGGGATGAGCAGTTCTTC. Translated, it gives CASSLARLWGRGDEQFF.

The rearrangement links TRBV28 to TRBJ2-7; maybe TRBD1 (5 bases). TRBJ2-5 matches the DNA end more closely, so the J call is doubtful. The length of the CDR3 is 14 residues. Germline V CDR1 and CDR2: MDHEN, SYDVKM. The chain's CDR3 is CASSKVGVEETQYF. The CDR3 DNA follows: TGTGCCAGCAGTAAAGTAGGGGTTGAAGAGACCCAGTACTTC.

The table lists this clonotype with a few counts. This chain links TRBV28 with TRBJ1-2; TRBD1 matches at 10 bases. The germline V gene has CDR1 MDHEN and CDR2 SYDVKM. The CDR3 sequence is 15 residues long. The ends lost 5 bases at V and 4 bases at J; junction bases unmatched: 7. The DNA of the CDR3 is TGTGCCAGCAGTCCACCTCGGGACAGGGGCTATGGCTACACCTTC. It codes for CASSPPRDRGYGYTF.

The V call is TRBV11-2, the J call TRBJ2-2; 8 positions match TRBD1. In germline, CDR1 is SGHAT, CDR2 FQNNGV. The CDR3 consists of 16 residues. Trimming took 1 base from V and 4 from J; bases not matched to a gene: 5. The CDR3, as DNA: TGTGCCAGCAGCTTAGGGACAGGGCGGGGCACCGGGGAGCTGTTTTTT. Translation: CASSLGTGRGTGELFF. The full variable domain, completed using reference TRBV11-2 and TRBJ2-2, is EAGVAQSPRYKIIEKRQSVAFWCNPISGHATLYWYQQILGQGPKLLIQFQNNGVVDDSQLPKDRFSAERLKGVDSTLKIQPAKLEDSAVYLCASSLGTGRGTGELFFGEGSRLTVL.

This clonotype has more than one count but fewer than ten. The chain uses TRBV12-3 or TRBV12-4 and TRBJ2-1; D uncertain. The CDR3 is 16 amino acids. Trimming left V 3 bases short and J 2 bases short, with 14 bases between. The CDR3 nucleotides read TGTGCCAGCAGTTTTCCCGGATTGAAGGCCTACAATGAGCAGTTCTTC. Protein product: CASSFPGLKAYNEQFF.

The chain carries TRBV9 and TRBJ2-5; D call uncertain. The CDR3 covers 17 residues. V was shortened by 0 bases and J by 1 base, with 16 bases between the two germline ends. Germline V gene sequence: CDR1 SGDLS, CDR2 YYNGEE. The chain's CDR3 is CASSVASTEPSQETQYF. The CDR3 DNA is TGTGCCAGCAGCGTAGCGTCGACGGAGCCCTCCCAAGAGACCCAGTACTTC.

Only a few counts were recorded for this clonotype. The V call is TRBV11-3, the J call TRBJ2-1; D is unresolved. The CDR3 contains 14 residues. Germline V CDR1 and CDR2: SGHNT, YENEEA. The V end lost 5 bases, the J end lost 12 bases, and 20 bases lay between the germline ends. In DNA, the CDR3 is TGTGCCAGCAGCCCCTGGCGGACCTCTAATCGGCAGTTCTTC. Its protein product is CASSPWRTSNRQFF.

The chain combines TRBV19 with TRBJ1-5; TRBD1 might be the D (5 bases). The CDR3 is 14 amino acids. Trimming cost V 9 bases and J 5 bases, with 17 bases left between them. CDR1 and CDR2 from the germline V gene are LNHDA and SQIVND (reference sequence). CDR3 region: CASSWGGYYQPQHF. The CDR3 DNA follows: TGTGCCAGCTCCTGGGGGGGGTACTATCAGCCCCAGCATTTT.

As concerns this clonotype: Mismatch with germline at one junction end may stem from a read error. V gene TRBV4-1 combines with J gene TRBJ2-5, with 7 bases matching TRBD1. From germline, CDR1 is MGHRA and CDR2 YSYEKL. The CDR3 is made up of 14 amino acids. CDR3 region: CASSQYEGSRGQYF. The CDR3 DNA sequence: TGTGCCAGCAGCCAATATGAGGGATCCAGGGGGCAGTACTTC.

Points on this clonotype: One end of the junction fails to match germline, which may point to a read error. The chain has TRBV5-1 and TRBJ2-1; D call uncertain. This CDR3 has 18 amino acids. Looked up from germline, CDR1 is SGHRS and CDR2 is YFSETQ. The CDR3: CASNSEVGERSSYNEQFF. The CDR3 nucleotides are TGCGCTAGCAACTCGGAAGTTGGAGAAAGAAGCTCCTACAATGAGCAGTTCTTC.

This clonotype was detected only a few times. The J gene is TRBJ1-2, the V gene TRBV2; 7 nucleotides agree with TRBD1. CDR1 and CDR2 from the germline V gene are SNHLY and FYNNEI. The CDR3 is made up of 13 amino acids. The V and J ends lost 6 bases and 7 bases, in that order; junction bases with no gene match: 8. The CDR3 spells CASSGPGQAGYTF. DNA of the CDR3: TGTGCCAGCAGCGGACCTGGACAGGCTGGCTACACCTTC. Supplemented by reference TRBV2 and TRBJ1-2, the full variable domain reads EPEVTQTPSHQVTQMGQEVILRCVPISNHLYFYWYRQILGQKVEFLVSFYNNEISEKSEIFDDQFSVERPDGSNFTLKIRSTKLEDSAMYFCASSGPGQAGYTFGSGTRLTVV.

This clonotype turned up a few times. This chain connects TRBV20-1 to TRBJ1-5, with 11 nucleotides matching TRBD1. CDR3 size: 17 residues. After removal of 2 bases from V and 2 bases from J, the junction contained 8 bases not matched to a gene. The V gene's germline CDR1 is DFQATT and CDR2 SNEGSKA (reference sequence). CDR3 sequence (DNA): TGCAGTGCTAGACGGGACAGGGGGGAGGTGGGCAATCAGCCCCAGCATTTT. This gives the protein CSARRDRGEVGNQPQHF.

This clonotype was counted once. The chain combines TRBV12-3 or TRBV12-4 with TRBJ1-2; D uncertain. The CDR3 sequence is 12 residues long. Trimming took off 7 bases at V and 6 bases at J, with 12 bases between the two ends. This CDR3 reads CASTRRENGYTF. The CDR3, as DNA: TGTGCCAGCACCCGACGGGAGAATGGCTACACCTTC.

Only one count was recorded for this clonotype. The chain employs TRBV3-1 and TRBJ1-1; D gene uncertain. V was pared by 2 bases and J by 1 base, with 11 bases between. This CDR3 region has 15 residues. Germline V gene data show CDR1 as LGHDT and CDR2 as YNNKEL (reference sequence). CDR3 protein: CASSQTGLQNTEAFF. The DNA for the CDR3 is TGTGCCAGCAGCCAAACCGGGCTACAGAACACTGAAGCTTTCTTT. The whole variable domain, filled in from reference TRBV3-1 and TRBJ1-1, reads DTAVSQTPKYLVTQMGNDKSIKCEQNLGHDTMYWYKQDSKKFLKIMFSYNNKELIINETVPNRFSPKSPDKAHLNLHINSLELGDSAVYFCASSQTGLQNTEAFFGQGTRLTVV.

V and J are TRBV5-1 and TRBJ2-7, with D possibly being TRBD1 (6 bases). The germline gives CDR1 SGHRS, CDR2 YFSETQ. CDR3 length: 15 amino acids. V shed 0 bases and J shed 0 bases, with 10 bases lying between them. The CDR3 DNA is TGCGCCAGCAGCTTGGGACAGGCCTTCTCCTACGAGCAGTACTTC. Translated, it gives CASSLGQAFSYEQYF.

In its sample, this clonotype was seen once. V usage is TRBV5-5 and J usage is TRBJ1-1; 9 bases fit TRBD1. CDR1 is SGHKS, CDR2 YYEKEE, per germline (reference sequence). The CDR3 totals 15 residues. The ends lost 5 bases at V and 1 base at J; junction bases unmatched: 6. This chain's CDR3 is CASSYTGGTNTEAFF. CDR3 in DNA: TGTGCCAGCAGTTACACAGGGGGCACGAACACTGAAGCTTTCTTT.

This clonotype showed up just a few times. The chain links TRBV30 to TRBJ2-7, with 8 bases fitting TRBD1. The CDR3 length is 14 residues. CDR1 is GTSNPN, CDR2 SVGIG, per germline (reference sequence). V shed 1 base and J 7 bases; nucleotides not matched to a gene: 9. CDR3 region: CAWSGIRGLEEQYF. CDR3 bases: TGTGCCTGGAGTGGTATCAGGGGGCTCGAGGAGCAGTACTTC.

As concerns this clonotype: At one end the junction does not follow the germline gene, possibly because of a read error. This chain links TRBV7-9 with TRBJ2-1; 10 bases agree with TRBD2. The V gene's germline CDR1 is SEHNR and CDR2 FQNEAQ (reference sequence). This CDR3 region has 13 residues. This chain's CDR3 is CASGFRLAGEQFF. The DNA of the CDR3 is TGTGCCAGCGGCTTTCGACTAGCGGGTGAGCAGTTCTTC.

The chain uses TRBV5-1 and TRBJ1-2; D gene ambiguous. This CDR3 has 15 amino acids. Germline-derived CDR1 and CDR2 are SGHRS and YFSETQ. Trimming left V 5 bases short and J 5 bases short, with 19 bases between. The CDR3 here is CASRMAASGSYGYTF. CDR3 bases: TGCGCCAGCAGGATGGCTGCATCGGGGTCGTATGGCTACACCTTC.

This clonotype was seen a few times. The V call is TRBV12-3 or TRBV12-4, the J call TRBJ1-5; possible D gene TRBD1, 5 bases. The CDR3 is 14 residues long. V lost 3 bases to trimming and J lost 5 bases, with 11 bases between them. As DNA, the CDR3 is TGTGCCAGCAGTTTTTATGGGGCTCATCAGCCCCAGCATTTT. It encodes CASSFYGAHQPQHF.

The V and J genes are TRBV4-3 and TRBJ2-1; the D gene could be TRBD1 or TRBD2 (5 bases each). The CDR3 spans 14 residues. The V and J ends lost 3 bases and 7 bases respectively, with 13 bases between them. CDR1 is LGHNA and CDR2 is YSLEER in the germline V gene. The CDR3 is CASSQGPNLNEQFF. The CDR3 DNA reads as TGCGCCAGCAGCCAGGGACCAAACCTAAATGAGCAGTTCTTC.

Concerning this clonotype itself: A much larger clone differs by one base, so this may be a read error. The chain is built from TRBV20-1 and TRBJ2-5, with D perhaps assigned TRBD1 or TRBD2 (5 bases each). CDR1 is DFQATT, CDR2 SNEGSKA, per germline (reference sequence). The CDR3 runs to 12 residues. CDR3 in amino acids: CRAGDGKETQYF. CDR3 DNA: TGCAGGGCTGGGGACGGGAAAGAGACCCAGTACTTC.

This clonotype was detected many times. V gene TRBV7-7 combines with J gene TRBJ2-5; tentative D call: TRBD2 (7 bases). Between the trimmed V and J ends, which lost 5 bases and 4 bases, there was a span of 26 bases. The germline gives CDR1 SSHAT, CDR2 FNYEAQ (reference sequence). The CDR3 extends over 18 amino acids. The CDR3 spells CASSPLHGPGGGGETQYF. The CDR3 DNA follows: TGTGCCAGCAGCCCTCTTCACGGCCCCGGGGGCGGGGGAGAGACCCAGTACTTC.